The 10 T cell receptor beta chains below were found in one sample sequenced in a study of PD-1 blockade in classical Hodgkin lymphoma. Measured with immunoSEQ multiplex PCR; TCRdb has only the in-frame clones, and not every one. Of about 40,000 clones listed, more than 75% are singletons. Exposure to brentuximab vedotin varied, and each patient had relapsed following autologous stem cell transplantation. The input for sequencing was peripheral blood mononuclear cells (PBMCs), taken at baseline. These receptors all come from a human donor with classical Hodgkin lymphoma.

A remark on this clone: Other nucleotide sequences from this sample produce the same CDR3. The CDR3 DNA is TGTGCCAGCAGCCTAAACACCGGGGAGCTGTTTTTT. Protein product: CASSLNTGELFF. The rearrangement uses TRBV9 and TRBJ2-2; no reliable D call. This CDR3 is 12 amino acids long. CDR1 SGDLS and CDR2 YYNGEE come from the germline V gene. The ends were cut back, 4 bases at V and 2 bases at J, with 3 bases in the middle.

The J gene is TRBJ2-3, the V gene TRBV10-3; 8 bases are shared with TRBD2. Trimming took 8 bases from V and 5 from J; bases not matched to a gene: 6. The CDR3 totals 13 residues. Germline CDR1 ENHRY, CDR2 SYGVKD. The DNA of the CDR3 is TGTGCCATCCCGGGACTAGAAAGAGATACGCAGTATTTT. Translation gives CAIPGLERDTQYF.

The CDR3: CASSQMDRNTGELFF. The CDR3 DNA reads TGTGCCAGCAGTCAAATGGACAGAAACACCGGGGAGCTGTTTTTT. The chain has TRBV6-1 and TRBJ2-2; a possible D gene is TRBD1 (6 bases). Germline assignment: CDR1 MNHNS and CDR2 SASEGT. Trimming pared 5 bases from V and 2 bases from J, leaving 12 bases between. The CDR3 is made up of 15 amino acids.

The gene calls are TRBV6-6 and TRBJ2-7; 11 positions agree with TRBD1. After removal of 7 bases from V and 2 bases from J, the junction contained 7 bases not matched to a gene. This CDR3 spans 15 amino acids. CDR1 and CDR2 (germline): MNHNY, SVGAGI (reference sequence). The CDR3 sequence is CASTRGQGETYEQYF. CDR3 nucleotides: TGTGCCAGCACTAGGGGACAGGGGGAAACCTACGAGCAGTACTTC.

The chain employs TRBV6-6 and TRBJ2-7, with 13 bases that match TRBD2. After removal of 0 bases from V and 5 bases from J, the junction contained 4 bases not matched to a gene. Germline CDR1 MNHNY, CDR2 SVGAGI (reference sequence). This CDR3 contains 16 residues. The CDR3 loop reads CASSYSLAGGPHEQYF. The CDR3 region has the DNA TGTGCCAGCAGTTACTCACTAGCGGGAGGGCCCCACGAGCAGTACTTC.

The rearrangement links TRBV30 to TRBJ1-6; TRBD1 matches 8 bases. Unmatched junction bases numbered 19, after V lost 5 bases and J lost 10 bases. Germline V gene data show CDR1 as GTSNPN and CDR2 as SVGIG (reference sequence). This CDR3 spans 17 amino acids. CDR3 bases: TGTGCCTGGCTCGGGAGGACAGGGTCACGCTCAGACTCACCCCTCCACTTT. Its protein product is CAWLGRTGSRSDSPLHF.

The chain carries TRBV5-1 and TRBJ1-3, with a possible D match to TRBD1 (6 bases). From germline, CDR1 is SGHRS and CDR2 YFSETQ. CDR3 length equals 17 residues. The germline V and J ends were trimmed by 0 bases and 2 bases, with 15 bases remaining between them. This CDR3 reads CASSLEPQGWAGNTIYF. The CDR3 DNA sequence: TGCGCCAGCAGCTTGGAACCACAGGGTTGGGCTGGAAACACCATATATTTT.

The chain is built from TRBV10-3 and TRBJ2-2; D not certain. CDR3 size: 13 residues. The germline V gene encodes CDR1 ENHRY and CDR2 SYGVKD. The ends were cut back, 10 bases at V and 1 base at J, with 10 bases in the middle. The CDR3 DNA is TGTGCCAGCGCCGGGTGGAACACCGGGGAGCTGTTTTTT. Residues: CASAGWNTGELFF.

CDR3 bases: TGTGCCAGCAGCTTGGCTGGGCAGGGGATCACAGATACGCAGTATTTT. Residues: CASSLAGQGITDTQYF. The gene calls are TRBV5-4 and TRBJ2-3; the D gene is possibly TRBD1 (6 bases). There are 16 residues in the CDR3. Germline V gene lookup returns CDR1 SGHNT and CDR2 YYREEE (reference sequence). V shed 0 bases and J shed 2 bases, with 13 bases lying between them.

The gene calls are TRBV13 and TRBJ2-1, with D maybe TRBD2 (5 bases). CDR1 and CDR2 (germline): PRHDT, FYEKMQ (reference sequence). The CDR3 is 15 amino acids. The V and J ends lost 1 base and 3 bases respectively, with 10 bases between them. This CDR3 is CASSLEPGSYNEQFF. CDR3 nucleotides: TGTGCCAGCAGCTTAGAGCCGGGGAGCTACAATGAGCAGTTCTTC. The full variable domain, completed using reference TRBV13 and TRBJ2-1, is AAGVIQSPRHLIKEKRETATLKCYPIPRHDTVYWYQQGPGQDPQFLISFYEKMQSDKGSIPDRFSAQQFSDYHSELNMSSLELGDSALYFCASSLEPGSYNEQFFGPGTRLTVL.